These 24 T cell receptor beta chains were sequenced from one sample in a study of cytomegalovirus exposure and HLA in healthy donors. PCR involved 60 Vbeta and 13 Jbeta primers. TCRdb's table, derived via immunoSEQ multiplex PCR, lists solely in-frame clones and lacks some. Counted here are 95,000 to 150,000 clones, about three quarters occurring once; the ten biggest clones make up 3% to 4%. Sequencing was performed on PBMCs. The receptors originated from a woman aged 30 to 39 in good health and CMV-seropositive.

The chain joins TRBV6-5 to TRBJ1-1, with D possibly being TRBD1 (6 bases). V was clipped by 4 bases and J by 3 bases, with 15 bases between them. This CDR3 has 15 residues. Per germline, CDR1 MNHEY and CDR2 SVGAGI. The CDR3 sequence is CASSLGQKGYTEAFF. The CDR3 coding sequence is TGTGCCAGCAGTTTAGGACAGAAAGGTTACACTGAAGCTTTCTTT.

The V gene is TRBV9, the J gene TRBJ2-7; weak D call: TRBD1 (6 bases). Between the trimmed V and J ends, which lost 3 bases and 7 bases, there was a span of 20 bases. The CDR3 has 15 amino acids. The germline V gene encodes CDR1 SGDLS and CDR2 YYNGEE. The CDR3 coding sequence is TGTGCCAGCAGCGCCCGGGACAACCCCTCGAGGGAGCAGTACTTC. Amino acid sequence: CASSARDNPSREQYF.

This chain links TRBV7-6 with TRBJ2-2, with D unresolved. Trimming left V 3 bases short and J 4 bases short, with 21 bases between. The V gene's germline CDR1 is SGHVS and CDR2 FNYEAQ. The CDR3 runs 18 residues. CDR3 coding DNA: TGTGCCAGCAGCTTTCTACAGCTCCCCTTTATTTTCACCGGGGAGCTGTTTTTT. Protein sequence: CASSFLQLPFIFTGELFF.

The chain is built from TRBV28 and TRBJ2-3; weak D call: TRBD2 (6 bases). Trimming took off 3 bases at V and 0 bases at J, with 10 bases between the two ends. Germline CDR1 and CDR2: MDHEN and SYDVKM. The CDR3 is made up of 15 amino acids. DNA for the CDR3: TGTGCCAGCAGTTTTCGGGGGAAAAGCACAGATACGCAGTATTTT. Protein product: CASSFRGKSTDTQYF.

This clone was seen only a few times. The CDR3 here is CASSKGQGLPNTEAFF. CDR3 nucleotides: TGTGCCAGCTCGAAGGGACAGGGCCTTCCGAACACTGAAGCTTTCTTT. This chain uses TRBV18 with TRBJ1-1; the match to TRBD1 covers 9 bases. After removal of 6 bases from V and 1 base from J, the junction contained 9 bases not matched to a gene. Germline-derived CDR1 and CDR2 are KGHSH and LQKENI. This CDR3 region has 16 residues.

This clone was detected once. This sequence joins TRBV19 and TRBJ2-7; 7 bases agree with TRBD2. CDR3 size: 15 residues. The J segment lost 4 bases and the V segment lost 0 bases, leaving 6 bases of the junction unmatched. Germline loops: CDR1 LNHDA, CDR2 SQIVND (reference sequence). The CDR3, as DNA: TGTGCCAGTAGTATAGATTTGGGAGCGGGATACGAGCAGTACTTC. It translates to CASSIDLGAGYEQYF.

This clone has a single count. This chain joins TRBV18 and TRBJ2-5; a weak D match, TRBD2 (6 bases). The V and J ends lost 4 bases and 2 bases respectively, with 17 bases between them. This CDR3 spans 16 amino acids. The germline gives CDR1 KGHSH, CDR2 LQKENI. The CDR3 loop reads CASSLSSGDAQETQYF. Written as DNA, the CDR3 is TGTGCCAGCTCACTATCATCGGGGGACGCGCAAGAGACCCAGTACTTC.

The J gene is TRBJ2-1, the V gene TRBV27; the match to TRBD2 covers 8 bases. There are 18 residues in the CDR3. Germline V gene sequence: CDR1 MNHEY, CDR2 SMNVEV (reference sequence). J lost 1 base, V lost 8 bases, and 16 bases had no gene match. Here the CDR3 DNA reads TGTGCCAGCGCCACAAACCGGGGGGGCCCGGGGTCCTACAATGAGCAGTTCTTC. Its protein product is CASATNRGGPGSYNEQFF.

The CDR3 reads CASSVGATLDTQYF. CDR3 nucleotide sequence: TGTGCCAGCAGCGTAGGGGCCACATTGGATACGCAGTATTTT. The rearrangement uses TRBV9 and TRBJ2-3; D is undetermined. The CDR3 is 14 residues long. The ends were cut back, 0 bases at V and 6 bases at J, with 11 bases in the middle. Germline lookup yields CDR1 SGDLS and CDR2 YYNGEE.

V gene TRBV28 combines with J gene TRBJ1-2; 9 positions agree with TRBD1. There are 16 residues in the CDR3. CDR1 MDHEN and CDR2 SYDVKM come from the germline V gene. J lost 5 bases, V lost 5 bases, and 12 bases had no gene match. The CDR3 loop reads CASSRQGGREGYGYTF. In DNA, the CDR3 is TGTGCCAGCAGTAGACAGGGGGGCAGGGAGGGGTATGGCTACACCTTC.

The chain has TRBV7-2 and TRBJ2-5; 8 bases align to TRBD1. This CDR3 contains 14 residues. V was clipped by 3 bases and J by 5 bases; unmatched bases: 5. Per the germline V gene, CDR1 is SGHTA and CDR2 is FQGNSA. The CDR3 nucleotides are TGTGCCAGCAGCTTCGTGCAGGGGGCGGAGACCCAGTACTTC. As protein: CASSFVQGAETQYF. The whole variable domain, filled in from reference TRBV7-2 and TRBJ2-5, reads GAGVSQSPSNKVTEKGKDVELRCDPISGHTALYWYRQSLGQGLEFLIYFQGNSAPDKSGLPSDRFSAERTGGSVSTLTIQRTQQEDSAVYLCASSFVQGAETQYFGPGTRLLVL.

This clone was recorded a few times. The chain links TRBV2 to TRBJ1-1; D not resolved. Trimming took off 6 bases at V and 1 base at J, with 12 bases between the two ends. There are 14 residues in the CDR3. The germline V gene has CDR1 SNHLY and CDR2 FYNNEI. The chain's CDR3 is CASSSLRWNTEAFF. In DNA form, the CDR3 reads TGTGCCAGCAGCTCACTACGTTGGAACACTGAAGCTTTCTTT.

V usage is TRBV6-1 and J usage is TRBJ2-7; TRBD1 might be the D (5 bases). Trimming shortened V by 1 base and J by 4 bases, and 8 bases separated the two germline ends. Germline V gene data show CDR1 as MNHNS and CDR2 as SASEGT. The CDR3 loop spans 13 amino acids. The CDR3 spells CASSEVYRYEQYF. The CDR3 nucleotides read TGTGCCAGCAGTGAAGTTTACAGGTACGAGCAGTACTTC.

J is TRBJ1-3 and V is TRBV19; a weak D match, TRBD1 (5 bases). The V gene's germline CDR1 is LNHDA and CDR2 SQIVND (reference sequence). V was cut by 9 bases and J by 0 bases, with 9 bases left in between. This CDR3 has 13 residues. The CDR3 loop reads CASRQLSGNTIYF. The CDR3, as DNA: TGTGCCAGCAGACAGCTCTCTGGAAACACCATATATTTT.

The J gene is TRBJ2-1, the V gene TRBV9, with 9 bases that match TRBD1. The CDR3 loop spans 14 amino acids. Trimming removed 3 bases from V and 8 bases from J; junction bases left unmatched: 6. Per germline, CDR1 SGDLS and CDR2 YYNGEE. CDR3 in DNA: TGTGCCAGCAGCGCCGGACAGGGGATGGATGAGCAGTTCTTC. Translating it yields CASSAGQGMDEQFF.

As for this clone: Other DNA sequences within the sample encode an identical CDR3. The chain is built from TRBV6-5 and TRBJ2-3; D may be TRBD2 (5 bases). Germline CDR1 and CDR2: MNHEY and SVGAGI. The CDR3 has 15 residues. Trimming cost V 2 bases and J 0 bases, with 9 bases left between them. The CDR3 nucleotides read TGTGCCAGCAGTTACCGGGGTGCTAGCACAGATACGCAGTATTTT. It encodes CASSYRGASTDTQYF.

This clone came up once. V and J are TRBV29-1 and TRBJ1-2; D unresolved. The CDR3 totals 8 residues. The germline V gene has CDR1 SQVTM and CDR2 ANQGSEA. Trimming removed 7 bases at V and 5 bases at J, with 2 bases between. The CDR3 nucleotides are TGCAGCGCATATGGCTACACCTTC. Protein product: CSAYGYTF.

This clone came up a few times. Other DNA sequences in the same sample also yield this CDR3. The DNA of the CDR3 is TGCGCCAGCAGCTTGGTGGGACAGATGAACACTGAAGCTTTCTTT. Its translation: CASSLVGQMNTEAFF. The gene calls are TRBV5-1 and TRBJ1-1; 7 nucleotides match TRBD1. The length of the CDR3 is 15 residues. V lost 0 bases to trimming and J lost 0 bases; unmatched junction nucleotides: 2. Germline loops: CDR1 SGHRS, CDR2 YFSETQ.

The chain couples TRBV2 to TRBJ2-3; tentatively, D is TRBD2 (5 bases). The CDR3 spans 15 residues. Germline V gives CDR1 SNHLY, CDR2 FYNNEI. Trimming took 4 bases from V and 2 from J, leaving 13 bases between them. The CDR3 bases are TGTGCCAGCAGTGGTGGGCAGACTACCACAGATACGCAGTATTTT. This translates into CASSGGQTTTDTQYF.

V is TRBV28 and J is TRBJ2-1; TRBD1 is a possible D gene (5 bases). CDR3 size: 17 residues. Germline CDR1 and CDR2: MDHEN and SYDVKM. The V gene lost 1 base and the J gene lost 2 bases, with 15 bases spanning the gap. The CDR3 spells CASSLFRQPITYNEQFF. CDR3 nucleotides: TGTGCCAGCAGTTTATTTCGACAGCCGATCACCTACAATGAGCAGTTCTTC.

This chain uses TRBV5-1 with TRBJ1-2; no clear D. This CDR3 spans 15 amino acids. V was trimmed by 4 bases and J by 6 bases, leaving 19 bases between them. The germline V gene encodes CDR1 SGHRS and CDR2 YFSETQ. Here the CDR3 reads CASSPITSGRDGYTF. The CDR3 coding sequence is TGCGCCAGCAGCCCCATTACCAGCGGACGTGATGGCTACACCTTC. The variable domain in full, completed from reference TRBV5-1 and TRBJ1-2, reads KAGVTQTPRYLIKTRGQQVTLSCSPISGHRSVSWYQQTPGQGLQFLFEYFSETQRNKGNFPGRFSGRQFSNSRSEMNVSTLELGDSALYLCASSPITSGRDGYTFGSGTRLTVV.

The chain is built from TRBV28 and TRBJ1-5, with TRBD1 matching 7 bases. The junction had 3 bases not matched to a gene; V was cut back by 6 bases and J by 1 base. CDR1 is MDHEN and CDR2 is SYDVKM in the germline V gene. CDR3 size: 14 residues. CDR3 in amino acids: CASRGTASNQPQHF. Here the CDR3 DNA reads TGTGCCAGCAGAGGGACAGCGAGCAATCAGCCCCAGCATTTT. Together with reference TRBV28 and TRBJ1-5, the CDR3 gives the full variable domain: DVKVTQSSRYLVKRTGEKVFLECVQDMDHENMFWYRQDPGLGLRLIYFSYDVKMKEKGDIPEGYSVSREKKERFSLILESASTNQTSMYLCASRGTASNQPQHFGDGTRLSIL.

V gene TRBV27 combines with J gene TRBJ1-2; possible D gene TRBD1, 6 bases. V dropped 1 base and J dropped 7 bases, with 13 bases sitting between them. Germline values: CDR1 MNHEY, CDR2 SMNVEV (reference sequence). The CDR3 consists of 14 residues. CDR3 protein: CASSLLGGTGGYTF. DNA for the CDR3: TGTGCCAGCAGTTTATTAGGGGGAACGGGTGGCTACACCTTC.

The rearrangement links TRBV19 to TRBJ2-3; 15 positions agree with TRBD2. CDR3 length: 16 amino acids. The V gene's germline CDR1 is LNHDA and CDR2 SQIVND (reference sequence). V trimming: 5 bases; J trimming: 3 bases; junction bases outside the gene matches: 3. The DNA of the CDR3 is TGTGCCAGTAGTCCGGGGACTAGCGGGGGGACAGATACGCAGTATTTT. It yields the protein CASSPGTSGGTDTQYF.